The entry that follows covers one T cell receptor (beta chain) sequence. Its antigen is unknown. V lost 1 base, J lost 4 bases, and 4 bases stayed unmatched. The CDR3 has 16 amino acids. CDR1 and CDR2 from the germline V gene are SGHVS and FNYEAQ. TCRdb's copy holds only in-frame clones and misses some; the assay was immunoSEQ multiplex PCR. The sample has around 400,000 clones; approximately 92% are singletons. This entry is derived from a study of Ad26.COV2.S vaccination and SARS-CoV-2 variants. Points from the study as a whole: Across vaccine and placebo recipients, the breadth of non-spike TCRs was similar. Recipients given vaccine exceeded placebo recipients in spike-specific TCR breadth. The TCR breadth and depth analyses may have understated or missed part of the total T cell responses.

The sample's treatment: about 20 received Ad26.COV2.S at low or high dose, single or two shots; roughly 5 received placebo; per-sample allocation not given. All samples were drawn on day 63, counting from the first vaccine or placebo injection. This adult donor, from Boston, was 18-55 years old. The chain recombines TRBV7-6 with TRBJ2-3; 11 bases line up with TRBD2. This specimen was peripheral blood, taken in a trial of Ad26.COV2.S vaccine versus placebo. The TCR comes from a person aged 18-65 years who received the Ad26.COV2.S COVID-19 vaccine or a placebo. This CDR3 reads CASSLGSLAGADTQYF. In DNA, the CDR3 is TGTGCCAGCAGCTTAGGTTCACTAGCGGGAGCAGATACGCAGTATTTT.